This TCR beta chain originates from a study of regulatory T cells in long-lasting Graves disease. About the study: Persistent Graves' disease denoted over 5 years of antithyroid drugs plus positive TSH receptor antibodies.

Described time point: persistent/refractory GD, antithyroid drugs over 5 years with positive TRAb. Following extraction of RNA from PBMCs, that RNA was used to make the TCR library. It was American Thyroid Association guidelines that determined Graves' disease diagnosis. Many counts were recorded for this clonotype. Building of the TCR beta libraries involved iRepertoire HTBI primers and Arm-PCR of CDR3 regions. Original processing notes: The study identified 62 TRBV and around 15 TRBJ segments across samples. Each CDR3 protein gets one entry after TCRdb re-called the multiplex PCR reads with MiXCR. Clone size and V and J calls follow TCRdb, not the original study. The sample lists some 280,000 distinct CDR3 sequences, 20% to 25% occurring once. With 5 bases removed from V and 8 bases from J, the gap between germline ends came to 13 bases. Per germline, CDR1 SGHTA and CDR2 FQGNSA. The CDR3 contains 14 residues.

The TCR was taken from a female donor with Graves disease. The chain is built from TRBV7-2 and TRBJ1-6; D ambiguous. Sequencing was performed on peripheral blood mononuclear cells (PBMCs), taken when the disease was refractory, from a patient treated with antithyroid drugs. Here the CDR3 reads CASSERRGDSPLHF. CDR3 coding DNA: TGTGCCAGCAGCGAGAGACGGGGAGATTCACCCCTCCACTTT.